This T cell receptor beta chain is drawn from a study of OX40 agonist ivuxolimab in advanced cancers. Germline CDR1 and CDR2: KGHSH and LQKENI. CDR3 length equals 15 residues. The V and J ends lost 0 bases and 6 bases, in that order; junction bases with no gene match: 7. Data came from immunoSEQ multiplex PCR; TCRdb stores just in-frame clones and leaves some out. The data show about 76,000 clones, 75% to 85% seen once. The material sequenced was CD4+ or CD8+ T cells sorted from blood, taken in a trial of the OX40 agonist ivuxolimab. The receptor's source is an adult with an advanced solid tumor such as melanoma, head and neck, liver or kidney cancer. This sequence joins TRBV18 and TRBJ2-7; TRBD1 aligns across 8 bases. CDR3 residues: CASSPPGQGEREQYF. The CDR3 DNA follows: TGTGCCAGCTCACCACCAGGACAGGGAGAGCGCGAGCAGTACTTC.